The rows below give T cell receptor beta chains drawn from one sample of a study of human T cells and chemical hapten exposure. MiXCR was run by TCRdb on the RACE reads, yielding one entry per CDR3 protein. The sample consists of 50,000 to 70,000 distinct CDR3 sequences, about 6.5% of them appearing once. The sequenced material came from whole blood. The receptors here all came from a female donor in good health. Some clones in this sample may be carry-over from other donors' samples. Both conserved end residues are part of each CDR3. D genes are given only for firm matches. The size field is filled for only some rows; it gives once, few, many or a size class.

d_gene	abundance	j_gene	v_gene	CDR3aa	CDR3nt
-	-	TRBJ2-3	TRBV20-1	CSATGPWVSVVDTQYF	TGCAGTGCAACCGGGCCCTGGGTGAGCGTCGTAGATACGCAGTATTTT
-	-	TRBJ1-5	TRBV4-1	CASSQEGRGGNQPQHF	TGCGCCAGCAGCCAAGAGGGTAGAGGGGGCAATCAGCCCCAGCATTTT
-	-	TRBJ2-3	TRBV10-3	CAISDTGQSTDTQYF	TGTGCCATCAGTGATACAGGGCAAAGCACAGATACGCAGTATTTT
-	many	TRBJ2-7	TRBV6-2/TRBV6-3	CASTAEGGGFYEQYF	TGTGCCAGCACCGCGGAAGGAGGGGGCTTCTACGAGCAGTACTTC
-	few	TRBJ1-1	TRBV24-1	CATSDLYGVEAFF	TGTGCCACCAGTGATTTGTATGGGGTCGAAGCTTTCTTT
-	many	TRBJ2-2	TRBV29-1	CSGFFTGELFF	TGCAGCGGGTTCTTCACCGGGGAGCTGTTTTTT
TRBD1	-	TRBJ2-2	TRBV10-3	CAISEVGQGTGELFF	TGTGCCATCAGTGAGGTGGGACAGGGCACCGGGGAGCTGTTTTTT
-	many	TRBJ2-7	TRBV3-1	CASSQGLVTYEQYF	TGTGCCAGCAGCCAAGGACTCGTGACCTACGAGCAGTACTTC
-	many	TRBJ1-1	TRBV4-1	CASSPMTGTVNTEAFF	TGCGCCAGCAGCCCCATGACCGGGACTGTGAACACTGAAGCTTTCTTT
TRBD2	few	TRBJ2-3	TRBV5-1	CASSFVPSGRAPDTQYF	TGCGCCAGCAGCTTCGTCCCTAGCGGGAGGGCCCCAGATACGCAGTATTTT
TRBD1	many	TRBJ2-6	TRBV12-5	CASGLRGTGGYLAEDAGANVLTF	TGTGCTAGTGGTTTGAGAGGGACAGGGGGTTATCTAGCGGAGGACGCTGGGGCCAACGTCCTGACTTTC
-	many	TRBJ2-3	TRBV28	CASSYRDTDTQYF	TGTGCCAGCAGTTACAGGGATACAGATACGCAGTATTTT
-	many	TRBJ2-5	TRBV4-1	CASSHPPTESQETQYF	TGCGCCAGCAGCCACCCACCGACCGAGAGCCAAGAGACCCAGTACTTC
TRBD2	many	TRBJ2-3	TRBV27	CASSWGTSGSGDTQYF	TGTGCCAGCAGTTGGGGGACTAGCGGGAGTGGAGATACGCAGTATTTT
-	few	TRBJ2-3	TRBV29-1	CSVETANTDTQYF	TGCAGCGTCGAGACAGCGAACACAGATACGCAGTATTTT
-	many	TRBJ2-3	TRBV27	CASSPGTQLPDTQYF	TGTGCCAGCAGTCCCGGGACCCAGCTACCAGATACGCAGTATTTT
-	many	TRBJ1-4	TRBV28	CASLPWGAEGEKLFF	TGTGCCAGCCTACCATGGGGCGCTGAGGGTGAAAAACTGTTTTTT
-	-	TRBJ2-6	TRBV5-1	CASYVGLSSSGANVLTF	TGCGCCTCCTATGTGGGGTTATCATCCTCTGGGGCCAACGTCCTGACTTTC
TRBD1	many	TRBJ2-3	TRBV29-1	CSVGASAGTETDTQYF	TGCAGCGTTGGAGCCTCCGCCGGGACAGAAACAGATACGCAGTATTTT
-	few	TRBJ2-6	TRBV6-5	CASSYSLRLGANVLTF	TGTGCCAGCAGTTACTCGCTGCGACTGGGGGCCAACGTCCTGACTTTC
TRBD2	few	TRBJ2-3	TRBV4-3	CASSQGVGGGADTQYF	TGCGCCAGCAGCCAAGGAGTAGGTGGGGGGGCAGATACGCAGTATTTT
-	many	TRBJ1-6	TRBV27	CASTLGATIRSPLHF	TGTGCCAGCACCTTAGGGGCGACAATAAGGTCACCCCTCCACTTT
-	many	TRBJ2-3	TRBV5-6	CASSPPGARTDTQYF	TGTGCCAGCAGCCCTCCGGGGGCGCGCACAGATACGCAGTATTTT
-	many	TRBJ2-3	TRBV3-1	CASSQVQVTDTQYF	TGTGCCAGCAGCCAAGTTCAGGTCACAGATACGCAGTATTTT
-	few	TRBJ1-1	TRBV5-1	CASSLDSGSTEAFF	TGCGCCAGCAGCTTGGATTCAGGGTCGACTGAAGCTTTCTTT
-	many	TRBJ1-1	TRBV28	CASSPTGWEDTSEAFF	TGTGCCAGCAGCCCAACCGGATGGGAGGATACTAGTGAAGCTTTCTTT
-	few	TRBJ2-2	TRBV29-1	CSVGTGGVANTGELFF	TGCAGCGTCGGAACGGGGGGCGTCGCGAACACCGGGGAGCTGTTTTTT
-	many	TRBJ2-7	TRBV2	CASSEYVILNSYEQYF	TGTGCCAGCAGTGAATACGTGATCCTGAATTCCTACGAGCAGTACTTC
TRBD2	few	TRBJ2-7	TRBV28	CASSGTGLVYEQYF	TGTGCCAGCAGTGGAACAGGACTAGTCTACGAGCAGTACTTC
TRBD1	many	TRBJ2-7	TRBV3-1	CASSQAGQGADEQYF	TGTGCCAGCAGCCAAGCAGGACAGGGGGCCGACGAGCAGTACTTC
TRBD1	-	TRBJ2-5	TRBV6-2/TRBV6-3	CASSATGEETQYF	TGTGCCAGCAGTGCGACAGGGGAAGAGACCCAGTACTTC
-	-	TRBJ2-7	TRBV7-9	CASRSSGGIYEQYF	TGTGCCAGCCGAAGCTCGGGGGGCATCTACGAGCAGTACTTC
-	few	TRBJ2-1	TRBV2	CASSLGHLYNEQFF	TGTGCCAGCAGTTTAGGACACTTATACAATGAGCAGTTCTTC
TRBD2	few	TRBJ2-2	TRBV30	CAWSVQAGGRTGELFF	TGTGCCTGGAGTGTACAAGCGGGAGGGCGGACCGGGGAGCTGTTTTTT
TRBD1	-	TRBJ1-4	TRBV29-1	CSVEGTVNEKLFF	TGCAGCGTTGAGGGGACAGTTAATGAAAAACTGTTTTTT
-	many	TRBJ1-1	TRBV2	CASRGTTALNTEAFF	TGTGCCAGCAGGGGTACGACAGCCCTGAACACTGAAGCTTTCTTT
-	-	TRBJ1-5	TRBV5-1	CASSLASDQPQHF	TGCGCCAGCAGTCTAGCCTCCGATCAGCCCCAGCATTTT
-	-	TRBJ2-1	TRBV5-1	CASSLEAGGNEQFF	TGCGCCAGCAGCTTGGAAGCAGGGGGGAATGAGCAGTTCTTC
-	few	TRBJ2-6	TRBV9	CASSASSGANVLTF	TGTGCCAGCAGCGCCTCCTCTGGGGCCAACGTCCTGACTTTC
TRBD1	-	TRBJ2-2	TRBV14	CASSQARQGRYTGELFF	TGTGCCAGCAGCCAAGCCCGACAGGGACGATACACCGGGGAGCTGTTTTTT
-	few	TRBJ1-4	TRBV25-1	CASSESKAGTNEKLFF	TGTGCCAGCAGTGAATCAAAGGCCGGAACTAATGAAAAACTGTTTTTT